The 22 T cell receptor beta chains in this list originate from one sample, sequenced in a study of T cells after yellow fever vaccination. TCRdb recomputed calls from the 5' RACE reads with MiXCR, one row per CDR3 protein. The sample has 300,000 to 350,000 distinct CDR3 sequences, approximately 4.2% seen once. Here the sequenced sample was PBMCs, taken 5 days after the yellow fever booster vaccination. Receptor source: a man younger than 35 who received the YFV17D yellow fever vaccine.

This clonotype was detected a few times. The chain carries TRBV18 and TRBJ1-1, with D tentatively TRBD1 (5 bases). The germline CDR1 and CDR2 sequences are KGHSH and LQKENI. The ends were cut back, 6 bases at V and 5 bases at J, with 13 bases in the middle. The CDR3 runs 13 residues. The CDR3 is CASSDSEGTEAFF. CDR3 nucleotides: TGTGCCAGCTCGGACTCGGAGGGGACTGAAGCTTTCTTT.

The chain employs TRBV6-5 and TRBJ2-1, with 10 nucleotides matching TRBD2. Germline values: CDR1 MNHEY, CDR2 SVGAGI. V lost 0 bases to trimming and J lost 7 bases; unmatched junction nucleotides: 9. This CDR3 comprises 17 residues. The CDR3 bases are TGTGCCAGCAGTTACTCTGTTAGCGGGGGGAGAGGGAATGAGCAGTTCTTC. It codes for CASSYSVSGGRGNEQFF.

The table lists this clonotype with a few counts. CDR3 residues: CASSLASPGRGETQYF. In DNA form, the CDR3 reads TGTGCCAGCAGCTTAGCGTCCCCAGGGAGAGGGGAGACCCAGTACTTC. The V call is TRBV7-2, the J call TRBJ2-5, with D perhaps being TRBD1 or TRBD2 (5 bases each). Trimming shortened V by 0 bases and J by 5 bases, and 16 bases separated the two germline ends. The CDR3 extends over 16 amino acids. Germline assignment: CDR1 SGHTA and CDR2 FQGNSA. Complete variable domain (other parts from reference TRBV7-2 and TRBJ2-5): GAGVSQSPSNKVTEKGKDVELRCDPISGHTALYWYRQSLGQGLEFLIYFQGNSAPDKSGLPSDRFSAERTGGSVSTLTIQRTQQEDSAVYLCASSLASPGRGETQYFGPGTRLLVL.

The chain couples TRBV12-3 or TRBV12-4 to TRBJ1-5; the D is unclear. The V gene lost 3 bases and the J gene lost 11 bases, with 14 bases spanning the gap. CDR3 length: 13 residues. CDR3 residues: CASSFTRDEAQHF. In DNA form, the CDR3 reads TGTGCCAGCAGTTTTACAAGAGATGAGGCCCAGCATTTT.

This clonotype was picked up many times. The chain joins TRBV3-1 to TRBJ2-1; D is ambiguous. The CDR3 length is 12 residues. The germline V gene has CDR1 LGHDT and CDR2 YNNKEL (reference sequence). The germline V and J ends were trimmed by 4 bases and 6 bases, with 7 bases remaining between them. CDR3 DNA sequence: TGTGCCAGCAGCCCCCCGAGCAATGAGCAGTTCTTC. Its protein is CASSPPSNEQFF.

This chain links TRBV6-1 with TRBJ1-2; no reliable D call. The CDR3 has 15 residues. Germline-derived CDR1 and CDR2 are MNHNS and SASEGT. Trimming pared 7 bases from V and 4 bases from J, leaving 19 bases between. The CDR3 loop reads CASNTGRIVAYGYTF. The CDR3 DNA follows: TGTGCCAGCAATACCGGGAGGATTGTCGCCTATGGCTACACCTTC.

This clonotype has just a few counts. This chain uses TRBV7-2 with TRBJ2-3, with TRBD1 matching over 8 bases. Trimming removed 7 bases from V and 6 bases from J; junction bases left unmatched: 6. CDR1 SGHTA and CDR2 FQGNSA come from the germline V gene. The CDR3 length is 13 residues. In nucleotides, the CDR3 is TGTGCCAGCACCCAGACAGGGGAGGATACGCAGTATTTT. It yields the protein CASTQTGEDTQYF.

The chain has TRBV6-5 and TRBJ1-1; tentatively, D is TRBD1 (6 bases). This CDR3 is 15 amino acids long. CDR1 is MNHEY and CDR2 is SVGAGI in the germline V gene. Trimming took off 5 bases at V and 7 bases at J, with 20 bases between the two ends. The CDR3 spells CASSLERGALGEAFF. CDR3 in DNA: TGTGCCAGCAGTCTCGAACGGGGGGCGCTTGGTGAAGCTTTCTTT.

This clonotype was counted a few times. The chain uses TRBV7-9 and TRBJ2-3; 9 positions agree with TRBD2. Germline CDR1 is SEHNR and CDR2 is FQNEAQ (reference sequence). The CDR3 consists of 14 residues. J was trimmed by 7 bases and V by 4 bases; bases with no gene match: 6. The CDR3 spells CASSSAGGVNTQYF. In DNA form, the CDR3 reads TGTGCCAGCAGCTCAGCGGGGGGCGTAAATACGCAGTATTTT.

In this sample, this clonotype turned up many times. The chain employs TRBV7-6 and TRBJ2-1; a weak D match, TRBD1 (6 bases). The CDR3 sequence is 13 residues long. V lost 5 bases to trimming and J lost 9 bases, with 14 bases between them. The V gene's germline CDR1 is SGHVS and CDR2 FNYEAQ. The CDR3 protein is CASSTSQGSEQFF. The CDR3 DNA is TGTGCCAGCAGCACCTCCCAGGGGAGTGAGCAGTTCTTC.

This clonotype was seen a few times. CDR3 coding DNA: TGTGCCAGCAGCCTCTCCTTATATAGCAATCAGCCCCAGCATTTT. Residues: CASSLSLYSNQPQHF. V usage is TRBV6-5 and J usage is TRBJ1-5; D not resolved. The CDR3 loop spans 15 amino acids. Germline CDR1 and CDR2: MNHEY and SVGAGI. The germline V and J ends were trimmed by 6 bases and 0 bases, with 12 bases remaining between them.

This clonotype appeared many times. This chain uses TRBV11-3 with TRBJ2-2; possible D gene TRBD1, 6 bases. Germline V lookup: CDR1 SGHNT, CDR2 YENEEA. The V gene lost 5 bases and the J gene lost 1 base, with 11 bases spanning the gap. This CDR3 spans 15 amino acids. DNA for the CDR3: TGTGCCAGCAGCCGAACGGACAGGAACACCGGGGAGCTGTTTTTT. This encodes CASSRTDRNTGELFF.

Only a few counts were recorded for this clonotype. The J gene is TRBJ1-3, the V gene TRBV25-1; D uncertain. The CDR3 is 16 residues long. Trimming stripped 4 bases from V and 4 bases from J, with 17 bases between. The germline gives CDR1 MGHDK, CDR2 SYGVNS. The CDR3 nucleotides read TGTGCCAGCAGTGCCGCGGGTTCCCCAGTAGGAAACACCATATATTTT. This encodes CASSAAGSPVGNTIYF.

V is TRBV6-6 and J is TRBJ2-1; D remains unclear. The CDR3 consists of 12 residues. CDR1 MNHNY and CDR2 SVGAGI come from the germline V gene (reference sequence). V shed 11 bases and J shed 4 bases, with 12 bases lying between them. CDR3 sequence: CAAGRFYNEQFF. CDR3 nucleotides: TGTGCCGCAGGCAGGTTTTACAATGAGCAGTTCTTC.

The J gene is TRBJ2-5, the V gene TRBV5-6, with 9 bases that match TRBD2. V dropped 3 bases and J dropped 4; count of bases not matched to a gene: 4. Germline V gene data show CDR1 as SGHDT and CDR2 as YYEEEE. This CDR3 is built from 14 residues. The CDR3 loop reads CASSSRLAVETQYF. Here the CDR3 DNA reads TGTGCCAGCAGCTCGAGACTAGCGGTAGAGACCCAGTACTTC.

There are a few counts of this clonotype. The CDR3 reads CATSRGPGPGYEQYV. CDR3 DNA: TGTGCCACCAGCAGAGGTCCCGGACCGGGCTACGAGCAGTACGTC. The rearrangement links TRBV15 to TRBJ2-7; no firm D call. The CDR3 contains 15 residues. V was shortened by 1 base and J by 3 bases, with 13 bases between the two germline ends. The germline CDR1 and CDR2 sequences are LNHNV and YYDKDF (reference sequence).

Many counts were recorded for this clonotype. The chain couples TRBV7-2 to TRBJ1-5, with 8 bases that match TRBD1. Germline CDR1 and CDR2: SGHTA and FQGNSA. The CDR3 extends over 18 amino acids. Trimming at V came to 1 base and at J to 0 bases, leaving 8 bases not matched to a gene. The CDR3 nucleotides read TGTGCCAGCAGCTTAGTCGGGACAGGTCCTTATAGCAATCAGCCCCAGCATTTT. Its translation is CASSLVGTGPYSNQPQHF.

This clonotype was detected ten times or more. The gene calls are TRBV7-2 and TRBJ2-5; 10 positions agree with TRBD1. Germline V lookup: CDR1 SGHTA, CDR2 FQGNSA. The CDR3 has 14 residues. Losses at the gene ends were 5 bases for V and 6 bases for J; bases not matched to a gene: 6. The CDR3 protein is CASSPGTGEKTQYF. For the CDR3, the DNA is TGTGCCAGCAGCCCCGGGACAGGGGAAAAGACCCAGTACTTC.

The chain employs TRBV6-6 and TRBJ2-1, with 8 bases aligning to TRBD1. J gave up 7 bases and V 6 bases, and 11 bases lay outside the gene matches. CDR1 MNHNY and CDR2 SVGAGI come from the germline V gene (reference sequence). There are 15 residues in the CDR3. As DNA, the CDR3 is TGTGCCAGCAGAGCTGACAGGGGTCTTTTGAATGAGCAGTTCTTC. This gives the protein CASRADRGLLNEQFF.

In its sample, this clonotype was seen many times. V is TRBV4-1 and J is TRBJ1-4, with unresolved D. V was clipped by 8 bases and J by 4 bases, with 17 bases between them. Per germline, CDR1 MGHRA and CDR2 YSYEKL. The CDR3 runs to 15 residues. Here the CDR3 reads CASLNPGSGNEKLFF. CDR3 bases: TGCGCCAGCCTAAACCCCGGGTCAGGTAATGAAAAACTGTTTTTT.

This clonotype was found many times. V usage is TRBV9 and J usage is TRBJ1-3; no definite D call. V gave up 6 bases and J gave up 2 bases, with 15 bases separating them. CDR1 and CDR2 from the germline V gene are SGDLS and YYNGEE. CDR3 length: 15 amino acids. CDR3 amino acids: CASTGPSSAGNTIYF. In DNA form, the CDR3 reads TGTGCCAGCACCGGCCCCTCTTCGGCTGGAAACACCATATATTTT. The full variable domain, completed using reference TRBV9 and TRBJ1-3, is DSGVTQTPKHLITATGQRVTLRCSPRSGDLSVYWYQQSLDQGLQFLIQYYNGEERAKGNILERFSAQQFPDLHSELNLSSLELGDSALYFCASTGPSSAGNTIYFGEGSWLTVV.

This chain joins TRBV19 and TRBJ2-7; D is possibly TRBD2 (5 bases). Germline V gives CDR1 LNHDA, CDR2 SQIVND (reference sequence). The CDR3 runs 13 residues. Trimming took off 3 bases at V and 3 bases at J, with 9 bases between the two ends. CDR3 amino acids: CASSMVGGYEQYF. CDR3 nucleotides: TGTGCCAGTAGTATGGTTGGAGGCTACGAGCAGTACTTC. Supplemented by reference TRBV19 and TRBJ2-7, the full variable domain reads DGGITQSPKYLFRKEGQNVTLSCEQNLNHDAMYWYRQDPGQGLRLIYYSQIVNDFQKGDIAEGYSVSREKKESFPLTVTSAQKNPTAFYLCASSMVGGYEQYFGPGTRLTVT.